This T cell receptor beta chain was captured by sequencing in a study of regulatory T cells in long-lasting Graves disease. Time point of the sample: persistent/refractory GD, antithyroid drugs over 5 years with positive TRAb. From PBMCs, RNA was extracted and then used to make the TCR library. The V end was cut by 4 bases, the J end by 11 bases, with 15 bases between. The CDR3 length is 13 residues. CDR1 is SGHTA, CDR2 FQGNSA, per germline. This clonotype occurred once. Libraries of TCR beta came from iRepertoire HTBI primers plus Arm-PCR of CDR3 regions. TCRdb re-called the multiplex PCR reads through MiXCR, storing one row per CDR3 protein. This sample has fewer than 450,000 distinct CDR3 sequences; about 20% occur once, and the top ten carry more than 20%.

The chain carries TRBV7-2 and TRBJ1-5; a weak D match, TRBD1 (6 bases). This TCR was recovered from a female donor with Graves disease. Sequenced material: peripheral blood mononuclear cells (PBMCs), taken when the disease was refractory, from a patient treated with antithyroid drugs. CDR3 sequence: CASSYGQKQSQHF. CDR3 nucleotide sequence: TGTGCCAGCAGCTACGGACAGAAACAGTCCCAGCATTTT.